The 6 T cell receptor beta chains below come from one sample, sequenced in a study of shared clonotypes between healthy human individuals. Libraries were prepared by immunoSEQ multiplex PCR; TCRdb keeps only in-frame clonotypes and omits some of them. The sample has some 660,000 clones; 60% to 75% are singletons. The sample consisted of memory CD4+ T cells sorted from blood. Subset specified: CD45RA-negative fraction. The receptors were sampled from a young woman in good health.

The genes are TRBV19 and TRBJ1-5; 8 bases line up with TRBD1. CDR3 length: 16 residues. From germline, CDR1 is LNHDA and CDR2 SQIVND (reference sequence). J gave up 2 bases and V 4 bases, and 7 bases lay outside the gene matches. The CDR3 DNA reads as TGTGCCAGTAGTAACCAGGGGGCCAGGGGCAATCAGCCCCAGCATTTT. Translating gives CASSNQGARGNQPQHF.

A few counts support this clone. Other DNA sequences in the sample encode the same CDR3. The chain links TRBV19 to TRBJ2-2, with 8 bases lining up with TRBD1. With V trimmed by 5 bases and J by 2 bases, 1 base remained unmatched. CDR1 and CDR2 (germline): LNHDA, SQIVND (reference sequence). The CDR3 sequence is 14 residues long. CDR3 protein: CASSGQGNTGELFF. The CDR3 DNA sequence: TGTGCCAGTAGTGGACAGGGTAACACCGGGGAGCTGTTTTTT.

This clone was counted a single time. V and J are TRBV27 and TRBJ1-1; 8 bases are shared with TRBD1. The CDR3 is made up of 14 amino acids. The germline CDR1 and CDR2 sequences are MNHEY and SMNVEV (reference sequence). J was trimmed by 7 bases and V by 5 bases; bases with no gene match: 9. CDR3 DNA: TGTGCCAGCAGTCCAACACAGGGGGTCCTTGAAGCTTTCTTT. This encodes CASSPTQGVLEAFF.

The rearrangement uses TRBV5-1 and TRBJ2-1; 10 bases are shared with TRBD2. Germline V gene data show CDR1 as SGHRS and CDR2 as YFSETQ. The CDR3 is made up of 15 amino acids. V trimming: 0 bases; J trimming: 6 bases; junction bases outside the gene matches: 3. This CDR3 reads CASSLVSSGSNEQFF. CDR3 coding DNA: TGCGCCAGCAGCTTGGTGTCTAGCGGGAGCAATGAGCAGTTCTTC.

This clone was detected a few times. The chain links TRBV7-3 to TRBJ1-1; a possible D gene is TRBD1 (5 bases). The CDR3 has 14 amino acids. In germline, CDR1 is SGHTA, CDR2 FQGTGA. The V and J ends lost 4 bases and 4 bases respectively, with 13 bases between them. The DNA for the CDR3 is TGTGCCAGCAGCTCAGGGCCGGGTGCCACTGAAGCTTTCTTT. This codes for CASSSGPGATEAFF.

This chain joins TRBV2 and TRBJ1-5; D is ambiguous. This CDR3 is 15 amino acids long. V lost 2 bases to trimming and J lost 2 bases, with 10 bases between them. The germline gives CDR1 SNHLY, CDR2 FYNNEI. The CDR3, as DNA: TGTGCCAGCAGTGAATCGGGGTTACGCAATCAGCCCCAGCATTTT. Its translation is CASSESGLRNQPQHF. Full variable domain (remainder filled in from reference TRBV2 and TRBJ1-5): EPEVTQTPSHQVTQMGQEVILRCVPISNHLYFYWYRQILGQKVEFLVSFYNNEISEKSEIFDDQFSVERPDGSNFTLKIRSTKLEDSAMYFCASSESGLRNQPQHFGDGTRLSIL.